This TCR beta chain appears in the sequencing data of a study of CD8 T cells in Susac syndrome. The CDR3 spans 17 residues. Germline V gene sequence: CDR1 SEHNR, CDR2 FQNEAQ (reference sequence). After removal of 1 base from V and 7 bases from J, the junction contained 12 bases not matched to a gene. With random hexamers, 0.5 to 1 ug RNA was reverse transcribed. Across 54 Vbeta and 13 Jbeta, immunoSEQ multiplex PCR amplified TCR beta CDR3. Each CDR3 protein is one row after TCRdb ran MiXCR on the immunoSEQ multiplex PCR reads. The sample records tens of thousands of distinct CDR3 sequences, 85% to 95% being singletons. The diagnostic criteria were recently defined, and patients with Susac syndrome met them for definite or probable disease.

Sequencing used CD4+ T cells from PBMCs. This clonotype originated in a human donor with Susac syndrome. V gene TRBV7-9 combines with J gene TRBJ2-1; 8 bases fit TRBD2. The CDR3 sequence: CASSLVGTRDRWNEQFF. CDR3 DNA sequence: TGTGCCAGCAGCTTAGTCGGGACTAGAGACAGGTGGAATGAGCAGTTCTTC. The full variable domain, with the rest looked up from reference TRBV7-9 and TRBJ2-1, is DTGVSQNPRHKITKRGQNVTFRCDPISEHNRLYWYRQTLGQGPEFLTYFQNEAQLEKSRLLSDRFSAERPKGSFSTLEIQRTEQGDSAMYLCASSLVGTRDRWNEQFFGPGTRLTVL.